This TCR beta chain was captured by sequencing in a study of T cell repertoires in cytomegalovirus infection. TCRdb re-called the reads through MiXCR, storing one row per CDR3 protein. The sample holds just over 150,000 distinct CDR3 sequences; about a quarter are singletons and the top ten take 9.5% to 12%. The sequence was collected from a human donor in good health (CMV status not recorded). Some clones in this sample may be carry-over from other donors' samples. Sequenced input: PBMCs.

The CDR3 bases are TGCGCCAGCAGCTTGGATCCCTCCTCCTACAATGAGCAGTTCTTC. Translation: CASSLDPSSYNEQFF. V gene TRBV5-1 combines with J gene TRBJ2-1; D call uncertain. The ends were cut back, 0 bases at V and 0 bases at J, with 7 bases in the middle. Germline CDR1 SGHRS, CDR2 YFSETQ. There are 15 residues in the CDR3.